This T cell receptor beta chain is from a study of blood T cells in healthy people across ages. Deletions cut 4 bases from V and 0 bases from J, with 13 bases between. The CDR3 sequence is 15 residues long. Germline V gene lookup returns CDR1 SQVTM and CDR2 ANQGSEA. PCR was performed a second time for 7 to 11 cycles using a sample-barcoded 5' primer and a J-beta primer mix. TCRdb redid the calling of the 5' RACE reads with MiXCR, one entry per CDR3 protein. This repertoire shows about 680,000 distinct CDR3 sequences, roughly 49% found once; its top ten account for around 32%. The genes are TRBV29-1 and TRBJ2-1, with D possibly being TRBD1 or TRBD2 (5 bases each). The receptor was isolated from a woman aged 55-69 years in good health. Sequenced: blood. CDR3: CSVVGVRRSYNEQFF. The CDR3, as DNA: TGCAGCGTTGTGGGGGTTCGTCGCTCCTACAATGAGCAGTTCTTC.